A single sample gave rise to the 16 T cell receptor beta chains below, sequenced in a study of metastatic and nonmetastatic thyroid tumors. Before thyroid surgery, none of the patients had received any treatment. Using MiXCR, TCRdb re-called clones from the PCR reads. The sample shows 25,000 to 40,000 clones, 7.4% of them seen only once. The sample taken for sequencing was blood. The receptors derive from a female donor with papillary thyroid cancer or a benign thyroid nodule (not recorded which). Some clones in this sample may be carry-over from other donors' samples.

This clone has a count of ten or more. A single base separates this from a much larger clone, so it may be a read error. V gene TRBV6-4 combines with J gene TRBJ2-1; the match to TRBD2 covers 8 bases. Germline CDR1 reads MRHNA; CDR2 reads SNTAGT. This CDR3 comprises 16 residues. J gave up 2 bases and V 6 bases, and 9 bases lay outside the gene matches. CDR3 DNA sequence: TGTGCCAGCAGCCCCGAAAGCGGGAGTCCCTACAATGAGCAGTTCTTC. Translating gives CASSPESGSPYNEQFF.

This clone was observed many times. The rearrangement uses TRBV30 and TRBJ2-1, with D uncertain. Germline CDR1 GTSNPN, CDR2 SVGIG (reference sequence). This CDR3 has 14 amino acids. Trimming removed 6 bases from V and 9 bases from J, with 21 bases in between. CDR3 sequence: CACRHLRVGTEQFF. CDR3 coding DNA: TGTGCCTGCCGACATCTTCGAGTTGGAACTGAGCAGTTCTTC.

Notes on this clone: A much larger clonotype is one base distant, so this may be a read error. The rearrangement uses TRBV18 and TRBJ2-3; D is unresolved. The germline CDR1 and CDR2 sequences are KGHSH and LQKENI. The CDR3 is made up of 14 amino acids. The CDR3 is CASSPPSRTDTRYF. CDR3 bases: TGTGCCAGCTCACCCCCGTCCCGCACAGATACGCGGTATTTT.

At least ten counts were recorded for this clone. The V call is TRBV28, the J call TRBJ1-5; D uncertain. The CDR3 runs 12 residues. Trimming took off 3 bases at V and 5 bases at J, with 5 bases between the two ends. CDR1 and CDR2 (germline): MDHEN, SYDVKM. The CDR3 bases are TGTGCCAGCAGTTTCGGATATCAGCCCCAGCATTTT. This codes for CASSFGYQPQHF.

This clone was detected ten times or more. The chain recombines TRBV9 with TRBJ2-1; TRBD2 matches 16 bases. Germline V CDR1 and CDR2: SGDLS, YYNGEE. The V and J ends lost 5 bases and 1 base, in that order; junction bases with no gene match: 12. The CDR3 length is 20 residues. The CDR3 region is CASRGLAGGPGFESYNEQFF. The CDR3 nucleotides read TGTGCCAGCAGGGGACTAGCGGGAGGGCCTGGTTTTGAGTCCTACAATGAGCAGTTCTTC. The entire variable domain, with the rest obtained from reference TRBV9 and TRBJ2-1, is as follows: DSGVTQTPKHLITATGQRVTLRCSPRSGDLSVYWYQQSLDQGLQFLIQYYNGEERAKGNILERFSAQQFPDLHSELNLSSLELGDSALYFCASRGLAGGPGFESYNEQFFGPGTRLTVL.

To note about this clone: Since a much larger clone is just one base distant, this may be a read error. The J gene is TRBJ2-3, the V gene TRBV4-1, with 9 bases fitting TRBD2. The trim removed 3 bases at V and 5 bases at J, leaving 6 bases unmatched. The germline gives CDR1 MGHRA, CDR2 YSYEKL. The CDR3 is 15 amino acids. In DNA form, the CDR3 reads TGCGCCAGCAGCCAGCAAGCGGGGGGCCGAGATACGCAGTATTTT. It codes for CASSQQAGGRDTQYF.

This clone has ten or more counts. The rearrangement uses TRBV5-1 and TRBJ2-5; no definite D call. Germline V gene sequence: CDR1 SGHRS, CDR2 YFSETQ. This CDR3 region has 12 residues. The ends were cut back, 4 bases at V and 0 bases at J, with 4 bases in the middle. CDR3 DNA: TGCGCCAGCAGCCCCTACCAAGAGACCCAGTACTTC. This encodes CASSPYQETQYF. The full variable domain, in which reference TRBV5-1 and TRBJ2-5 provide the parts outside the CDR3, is KAGVTQTPRYLIKTRGQQVTLSCSPISGHRSVSWYQQTPGQGLQFLFEYFSETQRNKGNFPGRFSGRQFSNSRSEMNVSTLELGDSALYLCASSPYQETQYFGPGTRLLVL.

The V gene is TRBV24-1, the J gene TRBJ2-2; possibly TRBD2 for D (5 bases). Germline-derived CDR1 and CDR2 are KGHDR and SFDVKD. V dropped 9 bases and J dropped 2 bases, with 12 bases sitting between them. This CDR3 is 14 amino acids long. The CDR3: CATRGVYNTGELFF. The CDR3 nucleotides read TGTGCCACCCGGGGAGTGTACAACACCGGGGAGCTGTTTTTT.

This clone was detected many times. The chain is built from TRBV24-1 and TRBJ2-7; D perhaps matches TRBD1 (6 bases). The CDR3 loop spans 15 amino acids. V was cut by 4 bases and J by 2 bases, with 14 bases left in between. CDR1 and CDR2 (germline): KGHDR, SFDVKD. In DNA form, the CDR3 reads TGTGCCACCAGTGACGCGACAGGCTCCCCCTACGAGCAGTACTTC. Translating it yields CATSDATGSPYEQYF.

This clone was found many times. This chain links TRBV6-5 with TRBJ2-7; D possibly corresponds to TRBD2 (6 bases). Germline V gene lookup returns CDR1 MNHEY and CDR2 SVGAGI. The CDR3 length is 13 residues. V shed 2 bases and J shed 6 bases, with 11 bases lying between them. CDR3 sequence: CASSYGGSTEQYF. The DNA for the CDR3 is TGTGCCAGCAGTTACGGGGGGTCAACCGAGCAGTACTTC.

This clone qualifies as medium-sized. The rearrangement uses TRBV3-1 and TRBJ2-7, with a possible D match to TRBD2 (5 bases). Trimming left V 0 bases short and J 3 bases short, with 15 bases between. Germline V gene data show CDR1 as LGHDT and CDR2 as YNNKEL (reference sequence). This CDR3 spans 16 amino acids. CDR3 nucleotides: TGTGCCAGCAGCCAAGATACAGCGGCAACCGTCTACGAGCAGTACTTC. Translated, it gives CASSQDTAATVYEQYF.

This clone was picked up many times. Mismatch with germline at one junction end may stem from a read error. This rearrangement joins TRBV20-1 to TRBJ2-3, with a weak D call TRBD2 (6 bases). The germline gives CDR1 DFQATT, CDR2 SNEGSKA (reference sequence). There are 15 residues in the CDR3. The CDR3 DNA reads TGCAGTGCTAGAGATTTGGCGGGACCCACAGAAACGCAGTATTTT. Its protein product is CSARDLAGPTETQYF.

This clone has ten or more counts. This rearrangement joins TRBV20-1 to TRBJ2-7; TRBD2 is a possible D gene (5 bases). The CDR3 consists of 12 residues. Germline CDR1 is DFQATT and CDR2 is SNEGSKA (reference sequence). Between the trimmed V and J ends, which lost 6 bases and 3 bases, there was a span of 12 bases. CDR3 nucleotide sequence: TGCAGTGCGCAGGACTCGGTCTACGAGCAGTACTTC. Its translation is CSAQDSVYEQYF.

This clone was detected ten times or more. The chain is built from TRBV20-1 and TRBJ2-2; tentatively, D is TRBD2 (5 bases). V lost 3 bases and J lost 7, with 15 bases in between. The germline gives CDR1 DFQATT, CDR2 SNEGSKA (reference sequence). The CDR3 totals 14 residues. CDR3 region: CSASGLRSSGELFF. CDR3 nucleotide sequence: TGCAGTGCTAGCGGACTCAGGAGTAGCGGGGAGCTGTTTTTT.

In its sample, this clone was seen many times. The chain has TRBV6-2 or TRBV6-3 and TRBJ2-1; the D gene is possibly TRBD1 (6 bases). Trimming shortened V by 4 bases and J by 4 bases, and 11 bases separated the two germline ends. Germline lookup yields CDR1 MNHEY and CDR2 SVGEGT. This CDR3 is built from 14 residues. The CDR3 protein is CASSSRGGYNEQFF. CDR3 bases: TGTGCCAGCAGTTCTCGAGGGGGATACAATGAGCAGTTCTTC.

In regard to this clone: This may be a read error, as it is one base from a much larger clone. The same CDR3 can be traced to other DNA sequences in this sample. CDR3 nucleotide sequence: TGTGCCAGTAGACCCCCGGGGGGACTAGCGGGAGGGTCCTCCTACAATGAGCAGTTCTTC. Encoded protein: CASRPPGGLAGGSSYNEQFF. The chain recombines TRBV25-1 with TRBJ2-1, with 16 bases lining up with TRBD2. This CDR3 contains 20 residues. Germline V gene data show CDR1 as MGHDK and CDR2 as SYGVNS. Trimming removed 9 bases from V and 0 bases from J; junction bases left unmatched: 14.